One and the same sample provided the 14 T cell receptor beta chains below, sequenced in a study. One entry per CDR3 protein results from TCRdb running MiXCR on the RT-PCR reads. This sample has 650,000 to 800,000 distinct CDR3 sequences, with about 14% found just once. The sample consisted of memory CD4+ T cells from blood. The receptors were gathered from a female donor in good health, serving as a healthy control.

The rearrangement links TRBV20-1 to TRBJ1-2, with no clear D. Trimming took off 5 bases at V and 3 bases at J, with 13 bases between the two ends. CDR3 length: 13 residues. Germline V gives CDR1 DFQATT, CDR2 SNEGSKA (reference sequence). CDR3 nucleotide sequence: TGCAGTGCTGTGGGAAGAGGATACTATGGCTACACCTTC. It encodes CSAVGRGYYGYTF.

This clonotype was counted many times. The chain is built from TRBV10-2 and TRBJ2-1; 8 bases line up with TRBD2. V shed 4 bases, J shed 9 bases, and the junction held 14 bases outside the gene matches. The CDR3 loop spans 16 amino acids. From germline, CDR1 is WSHSY and CDR2 SAAADI. CDR3 residues: CASSGGRAGVLGEQFF. In DNA, the CDR3 is TGCGCCAGCAGTGGGGGTAGAGCGGGAGTGCTCGGTGAGCAGTTCTTC.

This clonotype was observed a handful of times. This chain links TRBV12-3 or TRBV12-4 with TRBJ2-2; D is undetermined. V lost 3 bases and J lost 5, with 13 bases in between. CDR3 length equals 15 residues. The CDR3 DNA sequence: TGTGCCAGCAGTTTTCGTATAGACGGTACCGGGGAGCTGTTTTTT. Protein: CASSFRIDGTGELFF.

The rearrangement uses TRBV20-1 and TRBJ1-1; D possibly corresponds to TRBD1 (5 bases). From germline, CDR1 is DFQATT and CDR2 SNEGSKA (reference sequence). V dropped 5 bases and J dropped 1 base, with 11 bases sitting between them. This CDR3 is 13 amino acids long. CDR3 coding DNA: TGCAGTGCTCCCGCAGGGACGAACACTGAAGCTTTCTTT. It translates to CSAPAGTNTEAFF.

The rearrangement uses TRBV7-9 and TRBJ2-6; D not certain. Trimming left V 4 bases short and J 1 base short, with 8 bases between. Per the germline V gene, CDR1 is SEHNR and CDR2 is FQNEAQ (reference sequence). CDR3 size: 15 residues. The CDR3 nucleotides read TGTGCCAGCAGCTGGGGTATATCTGGGGCCAACGTCCTGACTTTC. Its protein is CASSWGISGANVLTF.

The chain has TRBV20-1 and TRBJ1-2, with D uncertain. In germline, CDR1 is DFQATT, CDR2 SNEGSKA (reference sequence). V was pared by 3 bases and J by 8 bases, with 16 bases between. The CDR3 spans 13 residues. CDR3 DNA: TGCAGTGCTAGTCGGGTTACGACGGGAGGCTACACCTTC. It encodes CSASRVTTGGYTF.

CDR3 DNA: TGTGCCAGCAGGGTCGGACTGTCGACAGATACGCAGTATTTT. Residues: CASRVGLSTDTQYF. The chain combines TRBV6-5 with TRBJ2-3; D is possibly TRBD2 (5 bases). Germline lookup yields CDR1 MNHEY and CDR2 SVGAGI. The CDR3 consists of 14 residues. The ends were cut back, 6 bases at V and 3 bases at J, with 13 bases in the middle.

The V call is TRBV7-3, the J call TRBJ2-7; 9 bases line up with TRBD2. J lost 4 bases, V lost 2 bases, and 6 bases had no gene match. The CDR3 sequence is 15 residues long. Germline CDR1 and CDR2: SGHTA and FQGTGA. The CDR3 DNA reads as TGTGCCAGCAGCTTAGGCGGGGGGGGACAGTACGAGCAGTACTTC. Its protein product is CASSLGGGGQYEQYF.

Comment on this clonotype: Germline is not matched at one junction end, which may reflect a read error. The V call is TRBV5-1, the J call TRBJ1-1, with a possible D match to TRBD1 (6 bases). The CDR3 runs 15 residues. Germline loops: CDR1 SGHRS, CDR2 YFSETQ. CDR3 amino acids: CASRLGASENTEAFF. Written as DNA, the CDR3 is TGCGCCAGCCGCTTGGGGGCCTCGGAGAACACTGAAGCTTTCTTT.

This clonotype turned up a few times. The gene calls are TRBV20-1 and TRBJ1-5; the D gene is possibly TRBD1 (5 bases). V shed 5 bases and J shed 0 bases, with 14 bases lying between them. This CDR3 contains 15 residues. Germline V gives CDR1 DFQATT, CDR2 SNEGSKA (reference sequence). The CDR3 loop is CSAEGRDYSNQPQHF. DNA for the CDR3: TGCAGTGCTGAAGGACGGGACTATAGCAATCAGCCCCAGCATTTT.

This clonotype was detected ten times or more. The CDR3 loop is CAISGSPNNEQFF. In DNA, the CDR3 is TGTGCCATCAGTGGGAGTCCGAACAATGAGCAGTTCTTC. The gene calls are TRBV10-3 and TRBJ2-1; D not resolved. The CDR3 has 13 amino acids. In germline, CDR1 is ENHRY, CDR2 SYGVKD. V lost 4 bases and J 5 bases, leaving 9 bases between the germline ends.

The V and J genes are TRBV18 and TRBJ1-1; unclear D gene. This CDR3 region has 14 residues. The V end was cut by 3 bases, the J end by 5 bases, with 13 bases between. CDR1 and CDR2 from the germline V gene are KGHSH and LQKENI. In nucleotides, the CDR3 is TGTGCCAGCTCACCCTCCGGGGTTGGGACTGAAGCTTTCTTT. Protein product: CASSPSGVGTEAFF.

This clonotype was seen ten or more times. The genes are TRBV6-5 and TRBJ2-1; D is perhaps TRBD1 (6 bases). V lost 5 bases and J 4 bases, leaving 9 bases between the germline ends. The germline CDR1 and CDR2 sequences are MNHEY and SVGAGI. The CDR3 extends over 13 amino acids. The CDR3: CASSAGQYNEQFF. The DNA of the CDR3 is TGTGCCAGCAGTGCAGGACAGTACAATGAGCAGTTCTTC.

The chain links TRBV9 to TRBJ1-3, with D unresolved. Per germline, CDR1 SGDLS and CDR2 YYNGEE. Trimming took 0 bases from V and 7 from J, leaving 8 bases between them. The CDR3 totals 13 residues. This CDR3 reads CASSVGFRNTIYF. The CDR3 DNA reads as TGTGCCAGCAGCGTAGGTTTTCGGAACACCATATATTTT.